This T cell receptor beta chain was observed in a study of regulatory T cells in long-lasting Graves disease. Notes on the study in general: TCR diversity was lower in persistent than newly diagnosed Graves' disease.

The TCR beta library used iRepertoire HTBI primers with Arm-PCR amplification of CDR3. One entry per CDR3 protein, called by TCRdb with MiXCR from the multiplex PCR reads. The table includes approximately 350,000 distinct CDR3 sequences, approximately 12% detected once. At least ten counts were recorded for this clonotype. The antigen is not known. V lost 2 bases to trimming and J lost 4 bases, with 12 bases between them. Germline loops: CDR1 KGHSH, CDR2 LQKENI. This CDR3 comprises 15 residues. Time point denoted: newly diagnosed GD, antithyroid drugs for less than 3 months. RNA isolated from PBMCs was used to make the TCR library. Peripheral blood, at roughly 9 milliliters, went into EDTA tubes. These data were also filed under a second study, of T cells in Graves' hyperthyroidism and ophthalmopathy. Turning to that study: A model built on 13 V-J features separated ophthalmopathy from stable hyperthyroidism.

The TCR was taken from a young woman with Graves disease. The sequencing used peripheral blood mononuclear cells (PBMCs), collected at new diagnosis, from a patient treated with antithyroid drugs. The chain is built from TRBV18 and TRBJ1-3, with unresolved D. The chain's CDR3 is CASSPGMLVGNTIYF. CDR3 in DNA: TGTGCCAGCTCACCAGGGATGTTAGTCGGAAACACCATATATTTT.